This T cell receptor (beta chain) was captured in a study of cytomegalovirus exposure and HLA in healthy donors. About this clone itself: Its antigen is still unknown.

It was with 60 Vbeta and 13 Jbeta primers that the PCR ran. Sequencing used immunoSEQ multiplex PCR; TCRdb keeps in-frame clones, though not all of them. Recorded for this sample: about 140,000 clones. Findings and limits, study-wide: There was a cluster of highly shared sequence variants that was likely a sequencing artifact.

Sequencing was carried out using PBMCs. The TCR originated in a male donor in good health and CMV-seronegative.

The CDR3 DNA is TGTGCCAGTAGCTCCTTGCGCCTTCTTCCCATTCAGTACTTC. This sequence encodes CASSSLRLLPIQYF. J is TRBJ2-4 and V is TRBV19; D remains unclear. The CDR3 extends over 14 amino acids. CDR1 and CDR2 from the germline V gene are LNHDA and SQIVND (reference sequence). V was clipped by 6 bases and J by 9 bases, with 18 bases between them.